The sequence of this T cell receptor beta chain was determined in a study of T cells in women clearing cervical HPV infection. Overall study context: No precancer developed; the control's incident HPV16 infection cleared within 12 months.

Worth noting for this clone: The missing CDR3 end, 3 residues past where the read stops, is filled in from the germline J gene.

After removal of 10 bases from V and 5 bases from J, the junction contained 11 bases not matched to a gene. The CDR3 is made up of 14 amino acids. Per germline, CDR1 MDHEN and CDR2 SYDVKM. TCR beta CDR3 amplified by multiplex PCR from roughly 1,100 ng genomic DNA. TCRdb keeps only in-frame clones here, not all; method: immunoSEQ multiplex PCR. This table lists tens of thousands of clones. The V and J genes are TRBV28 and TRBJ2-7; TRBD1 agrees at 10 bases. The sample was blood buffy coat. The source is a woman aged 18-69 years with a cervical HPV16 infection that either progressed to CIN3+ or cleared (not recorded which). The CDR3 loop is CAIAGTGVIHEQYF. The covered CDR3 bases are TGTGCCATCGCGGGGACAGGGGTCATCCACGAG. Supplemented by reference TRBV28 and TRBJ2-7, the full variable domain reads DVKVTQSSRYLVKRTGEKVFLECVQDMDHENMFWYRQDPGLGLRLIYFSYDVKMKEKGDIPEGYSVSREKKERFSLILESASTNQTSMYLCAIAGTGVIHEQYFGPGTRLTVT.